The 15 T cell receptor beta chains listed next were all sequenced from one sample in a study of T cell responses to AZD1222 COVID-19 vaccine. TCRdb keeps only in-frame clones here, not all; method: immunoSEQ multiplex PCR. This repertoire shows tens of thousands of clones, about nine tenths found once; its top ten account for more than 8.5%. Sample: peripheral blood, taken on day 0 of AZD1222 vaccination. All receptors derive from an adult in good health.

J is TRBJ1-4 and V is TRBV18, with TRBD1 identical over 7 bases. This CDR3 has 16 residues. V lost 3 bases to trimming and J lost 6 bases; unmatched junction nucleotides: 10. From germline, CDR1 is KGHSH and CDR2 LQKENI. The CDR3, as DNA: TGTGCCAGCTCACCGATTCAGGGGGGCCACGATGAAAAACTGTTTTTT. Its protein product is CASSPIQGGHDEKLFF.

The genes are TRBV2 and TRBJ2-5; TRBD2 matches at 8 bases. The CDR3 loop spans 16 amino acids. Germline CDR1 SNHLY, CDR2 FYNNEI. V trimming: 4 bases; J trimming: 1 base; junction bases outside the gene matches: 8. CDR3 amino acids: CASSATGTRSQETQYF. CDR3 bases: TGTGCCAGCAGTGCTACCGGGACTAGGAGCCAAGAGACCCAGTACTTC.

The rearrangement links TRBV2 to TRBJ2-2; TRBD2 is a possible D gene (5 bases). V lost 7 bases and J 0 bases, leaving 9 bases between the germline ends. Germline values: CDR1 SNHLY, CDR2 FYNNEI. There are 14 residues in the CDR3. CDR3 protein: CASKRVPNTGELFF. DNA for the CDR3: TGTGCCAGCAAGAGGGTGCCGAACACCGGGGAGCTGTTTTTT.

V is TRBV30 and J is TRBJ1-3; D uncertain. The germline CDR1 and CDR2 sequences are GTSNPN and SVGIG (reference sequence). V gave up 0 bases and J gave up 3 bases, with 12 bases separating them. The CDR3 consists of 15 residues. In nucleotides, the CDR3 is TGTGCCTGGAGTGTGCTGAGTAGAATTGGAAACACCATATATTTT. This translates into CAWSVLSRIGNTIYF.

The CDR3 here is CSVVYAGTNTEAFF. The CDR3 region has the DNA TGCAGCGTTGTCTACGCAGGGACGAACACTGAAGCTTTCTTT. J is TRBJ1-1 and V is TRBV29-1; D perhaps matches TRBD1 (5 bases). CDR3 length: 14 amino acids. Deletions cut 4 bases from V and 1 base from J, with 13 bases between. Germline-derived CDR1 and CDR2 are SQVTM and ANQGSEA.

The chain employs TRBV7-9 and TRBJ1-5, with 7 bases fitting TRBD1. Per germline, CDR1 SEHNR and CDR2 FQNEAQ (reference sequence). With 7 bases clipped from V and 1 base from J, the junction kept 1 base outside the gene matches. There are 13 residues in the CDR3. This chain's CDR3 is CASTTGSNQPQHF. The CDR3 DNA is TGTGCCAGCACGACAGGGAGCAATCAGCCCCAGCATTTT.

This chain joins TRBV6-1 and TRBJ2-7; perhaps TRBD1 as D (6 bases). This CDR3 is built from 15 residues. V lost 1 base, J lost 4 bases, and 14 bases lay in between. Germline loops: CDR1 MNHNS, CDR2 SASEGT. The chain's CDR3 is CASSEDRAARYEQYF. The CDR3 bases are TGTGCCAGCAGTGAAGACAGGGCCGCCCGTTACGAGCAGTACTTC.

The genes are TRBV24-1 and TRBJ1-5; no clear D. Trimming removed 9 bases at V and 0 bases at J, with 11 bases between. The germline gives CDR1 KGHDR, CDR2 SFDVKD. The CDR3 spans 14 residues. The CDR3 DNA is TGTGCCACCTCCGGCCCGTATAGCAATCAGCCCCAGCATTTT. It encodes CATSGPYSNQPQHF.

The V call is TRBV11-2, the J call TRBJ2-7; D is unresolved. V was cut by 5 bases and J by 6 bases, with 14 bases left in between. Germline-derived CDR1 and CDR2 are SGHAT and FQNNGV. The CDR3 length is 13 residues. This CDR3 reads CASSPTSVGEQYF. The CDR3 nucleotides read TGTGCCAGCAGCCCGACAAGCGTCGGCGAGCAGTACTTC. The full variable domain, rest sourced from reference TRBV11-2 and TRBJ2-7, is EAGVAQSPRYKIIEKRQSVAFWCNPISGHATLYWYQQILGQGPKLLIQFQNNGVVDDSQLPKDRFSAERLKGVDSTLKIQPAKLEDSAVYLCASSPTSVGEQYFGPGTRLTVT.

The chain uses TRBV19 and TRBJ1-2; 8 bases are shared with TRBD1. The CDR3 spans 13 residues. Per the germline V gene, CDR1 is LNHDA and CDR2 is SQIVND (reference sequence). The junction had 13 bases not matched to a gene; V was cut back by 7 bases and J by 12 bases. The CDR3 coding sequence is TGTGCCAGTAAGGGACAGGATAAACCGGGCCACACCTTC. Its translation: CASKGQDKPGHTF.

V and J are TRBV13 and TRBJ2-7; D call uncertain. This CDR3 comprises 12 residues. Germline V gives CDR1 PRHDT, CDR2 FYEKMQ (reference sequence). V lost 5 bases, J lost 6 bases, and 11 bases lay in between. The CDR3 loop reads CASSTGPLEQYF. CDR3 nucleotide sequence: TGTGCCAGCAGCACCGGGCCCCTCGAGCAGTACTTC.

The rearrangement links TRBV6-5 to TRBJ1-5, with a weak D call TRBD1 (6 bases). The CDR3 runs to 16 residues. Germline V gene data show CDR1 as MNHEY and CDR2 as SVGAGI. V lost 0 bases and J 2 bases, leaving 11 bases between the germline ends. The CDR3 loop reads CASSYSGGHGNQPQHF. In DNA form, the CDR3 reads TGTGCCAGCAGTTACTCAGGGGGGCATGGCAATCAGCCCCAGCATTTT.

The chain couples TRBV6-1 to TRBJ2-4; TRBD2 matches at 7 bases. The CDR3 runs 15 residues. J lost 1 base, V lost 1 base, and 1 base had no gene match. CDR1 is MNHNS and CDR2 is SASEGT in the germline V gene. The DNA for the CDR3 is TGTGCCAGCAGTGAAGTCGGGGGGGCCAAAAACATTCAGTACTTC. Translated: CASSEVGGAKNIQYF.

DNA of the CDR3: TGTGCCAGTAGTAACCGGGTGGGACAGGGGAAGTCTATCGGCTACACCTTC. Its translation is CASSNRVGQGKSIGYTF. This sequence joins TRBV19 and TRBJ1-2, with 10 bases that match TRBD1. CDR1 is LNHDA, CDR2 SQIVND, per germline (reference sequence). The CDR3 runs 17 residues. Germline trimming cut 4 bases from V and 8 bases from J; bases unmatched to any gene: 16. The variable domain in full, with the rest retrieved from reference TRBV19 and TRBJ1-2, is DGGITQSPKYLFRKEGQNVTLSCEQNLNHDAMYWYRQDPGQGLRLIYYSQIVNDFQKGDIAEGYSVSREKKESFPLTVTSAQKNPTAFYLCASSNRVGQGKSIGYTFGSGTRLTVV.

The chain combines TRBV29-1 with TRBJ2-1, with D uncertain. The CDR3 totals 11 residues. Trimming removed 6 bases at V and 2 bases at J, with 5 bases between. The V gene's germline CDR1 is SQVTM and CDR2 ANQGSEA. CDR3 DNA sequence: TGCAGCGTCAAGCCCTACAATGAGCAGTTCTTC. Translation: CSVKPYNEQFF.